A selection of T cell receptor beta chains follows, all from one sample in a study of cytomegalovirus exposure and HLA in healthy donors. The repertoire was sequenced with immunoSEQ multiplex PCR; TCRdb's copy has only in-frame clones and lacks some. The table lists over 100,000 clones, with roughly 1.7% in the top ten. The sequenced sample was PBMCs. The receptor source for this set is a woman between 40 and 50 years old in good health and CMV-seropositive. The CDR3 runs from the conserved cysteine through the conserved F or W. The D gene is left open where the match is weak.

D gene,CDR3 length,J gene,V gene,CDR3 DNA,CDR3 protein
NA,13,TRBJ1-3,TRBV5-1,TGCGCCAGCAGCCCGGGAGCTGGAAACACCATATATTTT,CASSPGAGNTIYF
NA,14,TRBJ2-7,TRBV6-5,TGTGCCAGCAGTTACTCTAGCGTATCCTACGAGCAGTACTTC,CASSYSSVSYEQYF
NA,16,TRBJ1-2,TRBV5-5,TGTGCCAGCAGCTTGGCCGGGAGGAACCTACAGTATGGCTACACCTTC,CASSLAGRNLQYGYTF
TRBD1,15,TRBJ2-7,TRBV7-6,TGTGCCAGCAGCTTAATCACAGGGGACCTGGATGAGCAGTACTTC,CASSLITGDLDEQYF
TRBD2,18,TRBJ2-7,TRBV5-4,TGTGCCAGCAGCTACGGGAGCTACCGGGACTACCACATCTACGAGCGGTACTTC,CASSYGSYRDYHIYERYF
TRBD2,16,TRBJ2-2,TRBV14,TGTGCCAGCAACTTAGCGGGAGGGCCCATCACCGGGGAGCTGTTTTTT,CASNLAGGPITGELFF
NA,17,TRBJ2-7,TRBV5-7,TGTGCCAGCAGCTTGAGGTCTCACAGGGTAGGTTTCTACGAGCAGTACTTC,CASSLRSHRVGFYEQYF
NA,15,TRBJ2-7,TRBV15,TGTGCCACCAGCGCCCGCAGGGAAAGCTCCTACGAGCAGTACTTC,CATSARRESSYEQYF
NA,14,TRBJ2-3,TRBV7-9,TGTGCCAGCAGCTTGGGACACAGCACAGATACGCAGTATTTT,CASSLGHSTDTQYF
NA,13,TRBJ1-6,TRBV19,TGTGCCAGCAGAGATACCAGGGGATCACCCCTCCACTTT,CASRDTRGSPLHF
NA,15,TRBJ1-5,TRBV10-1,TGCGCCAGCAGTGTGAAGGGGCAAAACAATCAGCCCCAGCATTTT,CASSVKGQNNQPQHF
NA,13,TRBJ2-5,TRBV30,TGTGCCTGGAACATTTTTGGGGCAGAGACCCAGTACTTC,CAWNIFGAETQYF
NA,14,TRBJ2-7,TRBV30,TGTGCCTGGAAAAATCAAGGCGGTCGGTACGAGCAGTACTTC,CAWKNQGGRYEQYF
TRBD1,16,TRBJ1-1,TRBV15,TGTGCCACCAGCAGAGGAGGGGGCCCGGGCTCAACTGAAGCTTTCTTT,CATSRGGGPGSTEAFF
NA,14,TRBJ2-1,TRBV25-1,TGTGCCAGTACTGAAAGGGGTAGAAACCATGAGCAGTTCTTC,CASTERGRNHEQFF
TRBD2,15,TRBJ2-3,TRBV6-5,TGTGCCAGCAGTATTACTAGCGGAAACACAGATACGCAGTATTTT,CASSITSGNTDTQYF
TRBD1,15,TRBJ2-7,TRBV6-5,TGTGCCAGCAGTTACCCCGGACAGGGCCGCTACGAGCAGTACTTC,CASSYPGQGRYEQYF
NA,15,TRBJ2-7,TRBV7-9,TGTGCCAGCAGCCCACAGGGTGGGGCTCCCTACGAGCAGTACTTC,CASSPQGGAPYEQYF
NA,13,TRBJ2-1,TRBV5-6,TGTGCCAGCAGCTTAGGGACACTTAATGAGCAGTTCTTC,CASSLGTLNEQFF
TRBD1,16,TRBJ1-5,TRBV28,TGTGCCAGCAGTTTATTGACAGGGGGGCTCAATCAGCCCCAGCATTTT,CASSLLTGGLNQPQHF
NA,15,TRBJ2-4,TRBV15,TGTGCCACCAGCAGAGATCTAGTGGGAGGAAACATTCAGTACTTC,CATSRDLVGGNIQYF
NA,14,TRBJ2-2,TRBV28,TGTGCCAGCAGGAGTGGACAGTACGCCGGGGAGCTGTTTTTT,CASRSGQYAGELFF
NA,17,TRBJ2-1,TRBV7-2,TGTGCCAGCAGCTTTTCCTCAGTGGCGGGAAGGTACAATGAGCAGTTCTTC,CASSFSSVAGRYNEQFF
NA,11,TRBJ2-7,TRBV25-1,TGTGCCAGCAGAAGGGGTGGGGAGCAGTACTTC,CASRRGGEQYF